One sample yielded the 25 T cell receptor beta chains listed below, sequenced in a study of shared clonotypes between healthy human individuals (TCRdb year 2020). Libraries were prepared through the immunoSEQ multiplex PCR assay. In TCRdb, the immuneACCESS table is reduced to in-frame sequences with V and J assigned. These tables do not hold every clone; where another copy was compared, an unresolved V gene accounts for under half, and the others remain unexplained. Present in this sample are approximately 2.4 million clones, approximately 94% of which were seen just once. 0.13% of the sample is held by the ten biggest clonotypes. The sample was naive CD4+ T cells sorted from blood. The cell subset or site label, as the study defines it: CD45RA+ positively selected. These receptor sequences come from a man between 18 and 35 years old in good health.

V is TRBV28 and J is TRBJ2-7; no reliable D call. The CDR3 totals 13 residues. Germline V CDR1 and CDR2: MDHEN, SYDVKM. Trimming took off 5 bases at V and 2 bases at J, with 10 bases between the two ends. The CDR3 DNA reads TGTGCCAGCAGTAGACGTACCCCCTACGAGCAGTACTTC. Its protein is CASSRRTPYEQYF.

V gene TRBV4-2 combines with J gene TRBJ2-1; D not resolved. The CDR3 contains 13 residues. V lost 0 bases and J lost 4, with 4 bases in between. Germline V gene data show CDR1 as LGHNA and CDR2 as YNFKEQ. Written as DNA, the CDR3 is TGTGCCAGCAGCCAAGAGAAGTACAATGAGCAGTTCTTC. This sequence encodes CASSQEKYNEQFF.

The chain has TRBV25-1 and TRBJ2-7; a weak D match, TRBD1 (6 bases). V was shortened by 8 bases and J by 3 bases, with 14 bases between the two germline ends. This CDR3 spans 13 amino acids. The germline gives CDR1 MGHDK, CDR2 SYGVNS. CDR3 nucleotides: TGTGCCAGCTTAGGGGACACAGGCTACGAGCAGTACTTC. Amino acids: CASLGDTGYEQYF.

The chain combines TRBV29-1 with TRBJ2-7; D is ambiguous. The CDR3 is 12 amino acids. The V end was cut by 4 bases, the J end by 1 base, with 8 bases between. Germline CDR1 and CDR2: SQVTM and ANQGSEA. The CDR3 spells CSVVPDSYEQYF. Written as DNA, the CDR3 is TGCAGCGTTGTTCCAGATTCCTACGAGCAGTACTTC.

The chain combines TRBV10-3 with TRBJ2-3; 10 bases are shared with TRBD2. The length of the CDR3 is 15 residues. V was pared by 6 bases and J by 1 base, with 4 bases of the junction left unmatched. Germline V gene sequence: CDR1 ENHRY, CDR2 SYGVKD. CDR3 region: CAIRSGREGTDTQYF. DNA for the CDR3: TGTGCCATCAGGAGCGGGAGGGAAGGCACAGATACGCAGTATTTT.

The rearrangement joins TRBV5-1 to TRBJ2-3, with 7 nucleotides matching TRBD1. V was clipped by 2 bases and J by 0 bases; unmatched bases: 3. The CDR3 extends over 15 amino acids. Per the germline V gene, CDR1 is SGHRS and CDR2 is YFSETQ. DNA of the CDR3: TGCGCCAGCAGCTTCCAGGGGGTGAGCACAGATACGCAGTATTTT. Its translation is CASSFQGVSTDTQYF. The complete variable domain, with remaining parts taken from reference TRBV5-1 and TRBJ2-3, reads KAGVTQTPRYLIKTRGQQVTLSCSPISGHRSVSWYQQTPGQGLQFLFEYFSETQRNKGNFPGRFSGRQFSNSRSEMNVSTLELGDSALYLCASSFQGVSTDTQYFGPGTRLTVL.

This clone was detected once. The chain has TRBV7-9 and TRBJ1-5; D is uncertain. The CDR3 has 12 amino acids. Germline CDR1 SEHNR, CDR2 FQNEAQ (reference sequence). Trimming cost V 5 bases and J 4 bases, with 6 bases left between them. CDR3 protein: CASSPDNQPQHF. The CDR3 DNA is TGTGCCAGCAGCCCCGATAATCAGCCCCAGCATTTT.

The chain recombines TRBV5-1 with TRBJ1-1, with D maybe TRBD1 (5 bases). The ends were cut back, 1 base at V and 5 bases at J, with 15 bases in the middle. CDR3 length: 15 residues. The germline gives CDR1 SGHRS, CDR2 YFSETQ. CDR3 coding DNA: TGCGCCAGCAGCTTGTCGGAGGGGTTAAGAACTGAAGCTTTCTTT. Translation gives CASSLSEGLRTEAFF.

In the case of this clone: One junction end disagrees with the germline gene, perhaps due to a read error. The chain uses TRBV2 and TRBJ2-7; the D call may be TRBD1 or TRBD2 (5 bases each). The CDR3 is 15 residues long. Germline V CDR1 and CDR2: SNHLY, FYNNEI. This CDR3 reads CASREGTQNIYEQYF. As DNA, the CDR3 is TGTGCCAGCAGGGAAGGGACGCAAAATATCTACGAGCAGTACTTC.

The chain combines TRBV25-1 with TRBJ2-2, with a weak D call TRBD2 (6 bases). Germline CDR1 reads MGHDK; CDR2 reads SYGVNS. The CDR3 consists of 12 residues. Between the trimmed V and J ends, which lost 7 bases and 7 bases, there was a span of 10 bases. This CDR3 is CASMEGIGELFF. CDR3 DNA: TGTGCCAGCATGGAGGGGATCGGGGAGCTGTTTTTT. Looking up the rest from reference TRBV25-1 and TRBJ2-2 gives the full variable domain: EADIYQTPRYLVIGTGKKITLECSQTMGHDKMYWYQQDPGMELHLIHYSYGVNSTEKGDLSSESTVSRIRTEHFPLTLESARPSHTSQYLCASMEGIGELFFGEGSRLTVL.

This clone appeared once. The rearrangement joins TRBV5-6 to TRBJ1-2; no definite D call. The germline CDR1 and CDR2 sequences are SGHDT and YYEEEE. This CDR3 is 13 amino acids long. Trimming took off 5 bases at V and 3 bases at J, with 11 bases between the two ends. The DNA of the CDR3 is TGTGCCAGCAGTCCCACAGTCTACTATGGCTACACCTTC. It is translated as CASSPTVYYGYTF.

The CDR3 here is CASSEAGGQDYGYTF. The CDR3 coding sequence is TGTGCCAGCAGTGAAGCGGGTGGTCAGGACTATGGCTACACCTTC. The chain couples TRBV6-1 to TRBJ1-2; D remains ambiguous. The CDR3 sequence is 15 residues long. Germline CDR1 and CDR2: MNHNS and SASEGT. Trimming pared 0 bases from V and 3 bases from J, leaving 11 bases between.

The gene calls are TRBV4-3 and TRBJ1-5; TRBD1 aligns across 7 bases. CDR3 length: 14 residues. The V gene end was trimmed by 3 bases and the J gene end by 6 bases; junction bases not matched to a gene: 5. Germline V gene sequence: CDR1 LGHNA, CDR2 YSLEER. The CDR3 loop reads CASSQSDRVQPQHF. As DNA, the CDR3 is TGCGCCAGCAGCCAGTCCGACAGGGTTCAGCCCCAGCATTTT.

The V and J genes are TRBV6-1 and TRBJ2-5; D is perhaps TRBD1 (5 bases). The CDR3 consists of 14 residues. Germline CDR1 and CDR2: MNHNS and SASEGT. V was clipped by 8 bases and J by 4 bases, with 17 bases between them. The CDR3 here is CASGSGSWGETQYF. In DNA, the CDR3 is TGTGCCAGCGGCTCAGGGTCCTGGGGAGAGACCCAGTACTTC.

The chain links TRBV6-5 to TRBJ2-6, with a possible D match to TRBD2 (6 bases). Germline lookup yields CDR1 MNHEY and CDR2 SVGAGI. V was shortened by 4 bases and J by 0 bases, with 10 bases between the two germline ends. The CDR3 runs 16 residues. The CDR3 loop is CASSSPGVSGANVLTF. The DNA for the CDR3 is TGTGCCAGCAGTTCCCCGGGGGTCTCTGGGGCCAACGTCCTGACTTTC.

The genes are TRBV7-2 and TRBJ2-2; D uncertain. V lost 2 bases, J lost 1 base, and 5 bases lay in between. Germline values: CDR1 SGHTA, CDR2 FQGNSA. CDR3 length equals 14 residues. CDR3 protein: CASSLTRNTGELFF. DNA for the CDR3: TGTGCCAGCAGCTTAACGAGGAACACCGGGGAGCTGTTTTTT.

The chain is built from TRBV25-1 and TRBJ2-1; 7 bases map to TRBD1. Germline trimming cut 1 base from V and 4 bases from J; bases unmatched to any gene: 10. Germline CDR1 reads MGHDK; CDR2 reads SYGVNS. The CDR3 is 17 amino acids. The DNA for the CDR3 is TGTGCCAGCAGTGAATTACAGGGGCGGTCAAGATACAATGAGCAGTTCTTC. Translating it yields CASSELQGRSRYNEQFF.

This sequence joins TRBV6-1 and TRBJ2-5; 15 positions match TRBD2. V lost 6 bases to trimming and J lost 5 bases; unmatched junction nucleotides: 4. The CDR3 is 15 amino acids. Germline V gene sequence: CDR1 MNHNS, CDR2 SASEGT. The CDR3 sequence is CASRGTSGRIETQYF. The DNA for the CDR3 is TGTGCCAGCAGGGGGACTAGCGGGAGGATTGAGACCCAGTACTTC.

The J gene is TRBJ1-1, the V gene TRBV19; D gene ambiguous. Deletions cut 3 bases from V and 6 bases from J, with 8 bases between. The CDR3 extends over 12 amino acids. From germline, CDR1 is LNHDA and CDR2 SQIVND (reference sequence). The CDR3 nucleotides read TGTGCCAGTAGTATCGGTTATGCTGAAGCTTTCTTT. Amino acids: CASSIGYAEAFF.

V is TRBV30 and J is TRBJ2-7; 7 nucleotides match TRBD1. Germline-derived CDR1 and CDR2 are GTSNPN and SVGIG (reference sequence). The CDR3 consists of 15 residues. The V segment lost 3 bases and the J segment 4 bases; nucleotides outside the gene matches: 12. The CDR3 here is CAWSDPAQGTYEQYF. The CDR3 nucleotides are TGTGCCTGGAGCGATCCGGCACAGGGGACGTACGAGCAGTACTTC.

V usage is TRBV11-2 and J usage is TRBJ2-6, with no clear D. The CDR3 loop spans 15 amino acids. V lost 4 bases and J lost 0, with 7 bases in between. Germline CDR1 and CDR2: SGHAT and FQNNGV. CDR3 DNA sequence: TGTGCCAGCAGCTCCGGTACCTCTGGGGCCAACGTCCTGACTTTC. The encoded protein is CASSSGTSGANVLTF.

The chain employs TRBV25-1 and TRBJ2-5, with no clear D. This CDR3 is built from 12 residues. The germline CDR1 and CDR2 sequences are MGHDK and SYGVNS. V lost 6 bases, J lost 4 bases, and 9 bases lay in between. In nucleotides, the CDR3 is TGTGCCAGCAGGAGTAGTGGAGAGACCCAGTACTTC. It encodes CASRSSGETQYF.

J is TRBJ1-2 and V is TRBV15; TRBD1 matches at 7 bases. Germline CDR1 is LNHNV and CDR2 is YYDKDF (reference sequence). V lost 5 bases to trimming and J lost 3 bases; unmatched junction nucleotides: 15. This CDR3 has 17 amino acids. The CDR3 DNA reads TGTGCCACCAGCGGGCCGGGAGTAGGGGGCGCATACTATGGCTACACCTTC. It is translated as CATSGPGVGGAYYGYTF.

V usage is TRBV27 and J usage is TRBJ1-1, with D possibly matching TRBD1 (6 bases). The CDR3 loop spans 14 amino acids. Trimming shortened V by 5 bases and J by 5 bases, and 15 bases separated the two germline ends. Per the germline V gene, CDR1 is MNHEY and CDR2 is SMNVEV (reference sequence). CDR3 bases: TGTGCCAGCAGTACCTGGGGGCTTGGGACTGAAGCTTTCTTT. The encoded protein is CASSTWGLGTEAFF.

On this clone: This specimen includes other DNA sequences encoding the same CDR3. CDR3 sequence: CASKGGNQPQHF. The CDR3 bases are TGTGCCAGCAAGGGAGGCAATCAGCCCCAGCATTTT. The V gene is TRBV6-1, the J gene TRBJ1-5; D is unclear. The V end lost 7 bases, the J end lost 2 bases, and 6 bases lay between the germline ends. CDR3 size: 12 residues. Looked up from germline, CDR1 is MNHNS and CDR2 is SASEGT.